This T cell receptor beta chain was recovered during a study of blood T cell repertoires in COVID-19. Study information: COVID-19 samples, acute and convalescent, were from the United States, Italy and Spain. T cells, B-cell-depleted T cells, or PBMCs provided the cDNA or gDNA that served as material.

Original handling: Amplification of reference gene primers was used by the study to estimate nucleated cell counts. Some clones are missing from TCRdb's copy, which holds only in-frame ones; the method was immunoSEQ multiplex PCR. Clonal size and the V and J genes are those of that table, whereas D and trimming came from the DNA. The repertoire holds about 39,000 clones, about 81% seen once, with around two fifths in the top ten. V dropped 1 base and J dropped 2 bases, with 17 bases sitting between them. The CDR3 length is 17 residues. Germline CDR1 and CDR2: SGHNT and YENEEA. Sequencing used peripheral blood. The rearrangement links TRBV11-3 to TRBJ2-5, with TRBD1 as a possible D gene (5 bases). This TCR was sampled from a human donor in a cohort sampled during active or convalescent COVID-19. The donor label of this sample is uncertain. CDR3 sequence (DNA): TGTGCCAGCAGCTTAGGGGCGACAGCTGCGTTACAAGAGACCCAGTACTTC. Its translation is CASSLGATAALQETQYF.